This T cell receptor (beta chain) came from a study of OX40 agonist ivuxolimab in advanced cancers. Turning to this clone: As yet, its antigen is unknown.

Points from the study as a whole: Individuals who were partial responders at 0.1-3.0 mg/kg had clonal expansion that ranked among the lowest.

The CDR3 is made up of 18 amino acids. Trimming cost V 9 bases and J 3 bases; bases outside gene matches: 13. Germline V gives CDR1 SGHNT, CDR2 YYREEE (reference sequence). Libraries were prepared by immunoSEQ multiplex PCR; TCRdb keeps only in-frame clonotypes and omits some of them. This table has approximately 62,000 clones, roughly 90% appearing once. The clonotype originates from an adult with an advanced solid tumor such as melanoma, head and neck, liver or kidney cancer. Specimen: CD4+ or CD8+ T cells sorted from blood, collected in a trial of the OX40 agonist ivuxolimab. The chain joins TRBV5-4 to TRBJ2-2, with 14 positions matching TRBD2. The CDR3 coding sequence is TGTGCCATCCAAAAGGGACTAGCGGGAGATCTTGACACCGGGGAGCTGTTTTTT. Encoded protein: CAIQKGLAGDLDTGELFF.